The source of this T cell receptor (beta chain) is a study of shared T cell receptors in the human thymus. Some clones are missing from TCRdb's copy, which holds only in-frame ones; the method was immunoSEQ multiplex PCR. The sample lists hundreds of thousands of clones, 80% to 90% seen once, with roughly 0.01% in the top ten. CDR3 length: 17 residues. Germline V gene lookup returns CDR1 SQVTM and CDR2 ANQGSEA. The V and J ends lost 4 bases and 0 bases, in that order; junction bases with no gene match: 10. This sample was also put to use in a study of human thymus T cells.

Sequencing was done on a sample of thymocytes. The clonotype was recovered from a girl in the first two years of life with a congenital heart defect. The chain is built from TRBV29-1 and TRBJ2-1; 9 positions agree with TRBD1. CDR3 protein: CSVVEDRGQSSYNEQFF. The CDR3, as DNA: TGCAGCGTTGTTGAGGACAGGGGCCAGAGCTCCTACAATGAGCAGTTCTTC.